The rows below give T cell receptor beta chains drawn from one sample of a study of blood T cell repertoires in COVID-19. Assay used: immunoSEQ multiplex PCR; TCRdb lists only in-frame clones, some missing. The table lists under 250,000 clones, approximately 89% of them singletons, with about 1.7% in the top ten. The sequenced material came from peripheral blood. The receptors come from a woman between 55 and 75 years old who had recovered from COVID-19. Each CDR3 is given with its conserved first and last residue. D genes are given only for firm matches. Size is stated for part of the rows, as once, few or many counts, or as a class when the clone is expanded.

v_call,cdr3_length,clone_size,j_call,d_call,cdr3_aa,cdr3_nt
TRBV5-1,16,-,TRBJ2-3,-,CASSPGQGGPTDTQYF,TGCGCCAGCAGCCCAGGACAGGGAGGGCCCACAGATACGCAGTATTTT
TRBV4-1,19,-,TRBJ1-3,TRBD1,CASSLTRTGDFFSGNTIYF,TGCGCCAGCAGCCTGACTAGGACAGGCGATTTCTTCTCTGGAAACACCATATATTTT
TRBV4-2,17,-,TRBJ2-1,TRBD2,CASSPHSGGARWNEQFF,TGTGCCAGCAGCCCTCATAGCGGGGGGGCTAGGTGGAATGAGCAGTTCTTC
TRBV3-1/TRBV3-2,16,-,TRBJ2-1,TRBD1,CASSQGGATGFNEQFF,TGTGCCAGCAGCCAAGGTGGGGCGACAGGGTTCAATGAGCAGTTCTTC
TRBV5-1,12,-,TRBJ2-7,-,CASSLIRGEQYF,TGCGCCAGCAGCTTGATCAGGGGCGAGCAGTACTTC
TRBV5-1,15,-,TRBJ2-1,TRBD2,CASSPGLAGVYEQFF,TGCGCCAGCAGCCCCGGACTAGCGGGGGTGTATGAGCAGTTCTTC
TRBV18,15,once,TRBJ2-6,-,CASSPSGTGANVLTF,TGTGCCAGCTCACCATCGGGGACTGGGGCCAACGTCCTGACTTTC
TRBV4-2,17,-,TRBJ2-1,-,CASSQDLGRGSYNEQFF,TGTGCCAGCAGCCAAGATCTTGGGCGTGGCTCCTACAATGAGCAGTTCTTC
TRBV4-3,14,-,TRBJ1-5,TRBD1,CASSQTGGNQPQHF,TGCGCCAGCAGCCAAACAGGGGGAAATCAGCCCCAGCATTTT
TRBV6-5,12,once,TRBJ1-1,TRBD1,CASSLQGTEAFF,TGTGCCAGCAGTTTACAGGGGACTGAAGCTTTCTTT
TRBV5-4,13,-,TRBJ1-2,-,CASSLTGPYGYTF,TGTGCCAGCAGCTTGACAGGACCCTATGGCTACACCTTC
TRBV11-2,16,-,TRBJ1-2,TRBD1,CASSAIGTGRIYGYTF,TGTGCCAGCAGCGCAATTGGGACAGGGAGGATCTATGGCTACACCTTC
TRBV7-3,14,once,TRBJ2-7,TRBD2,CASSESGESYEQYF,TGTGCCAGCAGCGAAAGCGGGGAGTCCTACGAGCAGTACTTC
TRBV19,17,-,TRBJ2-2,TRBD1,CASRTNTGTGAPGELFF,TGTGCCAGTAGGACGAACACCGGGACAGGGGCCCCCGGGGAGCTGTTTTTT
TRBV7-2,16,few,TRBJ2-3,TRBD2,CASSFTSGGAADTQYF,TGTGCCAGCAGCTTTACTAGCGGGGGGGCTGCAGATACGCAGTATTTT
TRBV11-2,14,-,TRBJ1-2,-,CASSLETPIYGYTF,TGTGCCAGCAGCTTAGAGACACCTATCTATGGCTACACCTTC
TRBV11-1,13,-,TRBJ1-3,-,CASRWAAGNTIYF,TGTGCCAGCAGGTGGGCAGCTGGAAACACCATATATTTT
TRBV7-9,15,-,TRBJ1-2,TRBD1,CASSLGTVVNYGYTF,TGTGCCAGCAGCTTGGGGACAGTCGTTAACTATGGCTACACCTTC
TRBV3-1/TRBV3-2,12,-,TRBJ1-5,-,CASSPDRGPQHF,TGTGCCAGCAGCCCTGATCGGGGACCCCAGCATTTT
TRBV6-5,10,once,TRBJ1-2,-,CASRGRGYTF,TGTGCCAGCAGAGGCCGGGGATACACCTTC